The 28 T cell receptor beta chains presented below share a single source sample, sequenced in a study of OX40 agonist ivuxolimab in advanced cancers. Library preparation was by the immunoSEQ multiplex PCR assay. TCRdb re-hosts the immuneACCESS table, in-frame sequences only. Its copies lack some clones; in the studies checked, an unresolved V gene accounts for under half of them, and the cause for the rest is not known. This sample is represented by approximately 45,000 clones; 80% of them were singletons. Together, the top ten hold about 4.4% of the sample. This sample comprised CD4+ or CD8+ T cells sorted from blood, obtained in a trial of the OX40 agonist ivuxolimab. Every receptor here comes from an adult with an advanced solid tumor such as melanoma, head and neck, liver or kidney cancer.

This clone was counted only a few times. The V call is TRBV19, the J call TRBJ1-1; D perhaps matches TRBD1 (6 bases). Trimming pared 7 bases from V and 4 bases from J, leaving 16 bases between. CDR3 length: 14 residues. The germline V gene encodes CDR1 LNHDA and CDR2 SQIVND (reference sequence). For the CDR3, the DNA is TGTGCCAGTACGTCCTCGGGGGGCGGCACTGAAGCTTTCTTT. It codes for CASTSSGGGTEAFF.

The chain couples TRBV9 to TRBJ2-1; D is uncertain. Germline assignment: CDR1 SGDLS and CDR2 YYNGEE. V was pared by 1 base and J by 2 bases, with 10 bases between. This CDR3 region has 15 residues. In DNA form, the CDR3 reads TGTGCCAGCAGCGTAAGCCCATCGGCCTACAATGAGCAGTTCTTC. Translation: CASSVSPSAYNEQFF.

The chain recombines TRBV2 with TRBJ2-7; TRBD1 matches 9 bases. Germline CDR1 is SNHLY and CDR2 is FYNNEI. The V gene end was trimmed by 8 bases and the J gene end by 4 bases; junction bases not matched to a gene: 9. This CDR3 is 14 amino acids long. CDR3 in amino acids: CASHKTGGRYEQYF. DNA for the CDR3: TGTGCCAGCCATAAGACAGGGGGGAGATACGAGCAGTACTTC.

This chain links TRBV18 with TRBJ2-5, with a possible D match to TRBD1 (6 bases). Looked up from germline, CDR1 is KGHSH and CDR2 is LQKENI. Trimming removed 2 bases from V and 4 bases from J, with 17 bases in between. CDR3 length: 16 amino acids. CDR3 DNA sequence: TGTGCCAGCTCACCAACCTTGGACCAGGGGAGAGAGACCCAGTACTTC. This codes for CASSPTLDQGRETQYF.

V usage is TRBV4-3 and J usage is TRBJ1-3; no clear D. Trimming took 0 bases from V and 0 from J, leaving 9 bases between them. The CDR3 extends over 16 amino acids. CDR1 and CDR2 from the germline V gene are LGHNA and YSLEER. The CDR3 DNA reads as TGCGCCAGCAGCCAAGAAGGTCCACGCTCTGGAAACACCATATATTTT. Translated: CASSQEGPRSGNTIYF.

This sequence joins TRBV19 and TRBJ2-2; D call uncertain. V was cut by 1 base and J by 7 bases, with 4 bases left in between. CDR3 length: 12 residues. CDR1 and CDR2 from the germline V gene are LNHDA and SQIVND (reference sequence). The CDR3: CASSIAHGELFF. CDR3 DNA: TGTGCCAGTAGTATAGCTCACGGGGAGCTGTTTTTT.

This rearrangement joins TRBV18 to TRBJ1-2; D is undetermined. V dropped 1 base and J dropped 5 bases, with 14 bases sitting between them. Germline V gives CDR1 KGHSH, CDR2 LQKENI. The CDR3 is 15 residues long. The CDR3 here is CASSPRDQVEYGYTF. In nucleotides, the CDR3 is TGTGCCAGCTCACCACGGGATCAAGTCGAATATGGCTACACCTTC.

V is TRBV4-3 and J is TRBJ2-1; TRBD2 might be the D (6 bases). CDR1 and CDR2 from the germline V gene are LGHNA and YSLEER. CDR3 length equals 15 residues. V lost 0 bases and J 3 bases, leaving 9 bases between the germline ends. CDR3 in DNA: TGCGCCAGCAGCCAAGAAACGGACTACTACAATGAGCAGTTCTTC. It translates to CASSQETDYYNEQFF.

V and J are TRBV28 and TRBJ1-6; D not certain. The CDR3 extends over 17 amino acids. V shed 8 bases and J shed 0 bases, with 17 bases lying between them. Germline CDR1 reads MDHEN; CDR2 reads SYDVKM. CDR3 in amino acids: CASHPPGESSYNSPLHF. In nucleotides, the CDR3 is TGTGCCAGCCATCCCCCCGGAGAGAGCTCCTATAATTCACCCCTCCACTTT.

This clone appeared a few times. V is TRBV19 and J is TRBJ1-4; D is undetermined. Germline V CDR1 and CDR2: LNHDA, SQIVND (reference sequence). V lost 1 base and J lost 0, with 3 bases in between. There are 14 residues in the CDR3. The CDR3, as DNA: TGTGCCAGTAGTATAGTTGCAACTAATGAAAAACTGTTTTTT. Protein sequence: CASSIVATNEKLFF.

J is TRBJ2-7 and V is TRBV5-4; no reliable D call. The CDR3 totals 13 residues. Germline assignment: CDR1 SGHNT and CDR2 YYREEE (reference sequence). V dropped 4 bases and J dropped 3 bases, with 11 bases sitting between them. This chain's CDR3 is CASSLDIGYEQYF. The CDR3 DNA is TGTGCCAGCAGCCTTGATATTGGCTACGAGCAGTACTTC.

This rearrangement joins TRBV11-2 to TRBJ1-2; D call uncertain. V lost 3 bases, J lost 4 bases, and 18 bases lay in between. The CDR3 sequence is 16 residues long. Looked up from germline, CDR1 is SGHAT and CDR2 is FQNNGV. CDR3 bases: TGTGCCAGCAGCTTGAGCCGGGCGCAATTCCGCTATGGCTACACCTTC. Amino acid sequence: CASSLSRAQFRYGYTF.

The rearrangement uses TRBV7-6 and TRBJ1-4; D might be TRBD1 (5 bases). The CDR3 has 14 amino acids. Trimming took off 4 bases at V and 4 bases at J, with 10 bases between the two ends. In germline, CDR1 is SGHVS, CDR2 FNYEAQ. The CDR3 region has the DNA TGTGCCAGCAGCTCAGGGACCCTTAATGAAAAACTGTTTTTT. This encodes CASSSGTLNEKLFF.

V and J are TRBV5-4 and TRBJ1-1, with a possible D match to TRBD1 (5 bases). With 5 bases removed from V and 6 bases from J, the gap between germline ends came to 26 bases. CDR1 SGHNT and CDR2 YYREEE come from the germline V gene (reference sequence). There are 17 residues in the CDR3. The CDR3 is CASSPGTNLGIGAEAFF. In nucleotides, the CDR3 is TGTGCCAGCAGTCCCGGGACGAACCTTGGCATAGGAGCTGAAGCTTTCTTT.

DNA of the CDR3: TGTGCCAGCAGTGGGACAGGGGGGACTGAAGCTTTCTTT. Translating gives CASSGTGGTEAFF. J is TRBJ1-1 and V is TRBV9, with TRBD1 identical over 11 bases. The germline CDR1 and CDR2 sequences are SGDLS and YYNGEE. The CDR3 has 13 amino acids. J lost 5 bases, V lost 5 bases, and 2 bases had no gene match.

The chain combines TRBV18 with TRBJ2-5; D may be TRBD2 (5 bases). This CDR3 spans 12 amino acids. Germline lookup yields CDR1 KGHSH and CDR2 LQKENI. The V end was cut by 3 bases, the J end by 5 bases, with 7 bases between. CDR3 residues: CASSPKRETQYF. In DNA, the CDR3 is TGTGCCAGCTCACCTAAGCGGGAGACCCAGTACTTC.

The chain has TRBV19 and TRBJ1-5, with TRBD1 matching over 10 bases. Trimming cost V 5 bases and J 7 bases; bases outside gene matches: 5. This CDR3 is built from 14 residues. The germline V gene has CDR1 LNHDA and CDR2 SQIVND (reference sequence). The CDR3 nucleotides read TGTGCCAGTAGTGGGGACAGGGGAGGACAGCCCCAGCATTTT. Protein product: CASSGDRGGQPQHF.

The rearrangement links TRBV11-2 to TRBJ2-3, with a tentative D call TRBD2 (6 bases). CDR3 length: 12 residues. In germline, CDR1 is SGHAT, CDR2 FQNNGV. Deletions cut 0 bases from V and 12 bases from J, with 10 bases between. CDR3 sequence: CASSLEYGTQYF. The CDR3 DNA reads TGTGCCAGCAGCTTAGAATACGGGACTCAGTATTTT.

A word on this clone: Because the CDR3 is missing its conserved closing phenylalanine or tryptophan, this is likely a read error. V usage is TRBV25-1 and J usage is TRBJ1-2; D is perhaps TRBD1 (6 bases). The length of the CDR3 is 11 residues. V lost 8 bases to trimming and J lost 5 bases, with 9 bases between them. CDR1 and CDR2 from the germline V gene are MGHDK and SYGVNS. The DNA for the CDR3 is TGTGCCAGCCAGGACAGATATGGCTACACCCTC. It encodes CASQDRYGYTL.

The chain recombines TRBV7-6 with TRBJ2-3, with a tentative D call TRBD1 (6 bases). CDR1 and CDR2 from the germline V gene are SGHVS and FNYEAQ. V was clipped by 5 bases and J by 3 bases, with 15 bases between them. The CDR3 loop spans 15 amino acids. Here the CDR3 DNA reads TGTGCCAGCAGCCCCGGACAGCGAACTACAGATACGCAGTATTTT. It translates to CASSPGQRTTDTQYF.

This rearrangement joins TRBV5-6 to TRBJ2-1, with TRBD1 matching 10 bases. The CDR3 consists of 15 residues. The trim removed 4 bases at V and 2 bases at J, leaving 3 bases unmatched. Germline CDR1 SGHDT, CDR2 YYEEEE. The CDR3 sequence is CASSPGTGAYNEQFF. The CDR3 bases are TGTGCCAGCAGCCCCGGGACAGGGGCCTACAATGAGCAGTTCTTC.

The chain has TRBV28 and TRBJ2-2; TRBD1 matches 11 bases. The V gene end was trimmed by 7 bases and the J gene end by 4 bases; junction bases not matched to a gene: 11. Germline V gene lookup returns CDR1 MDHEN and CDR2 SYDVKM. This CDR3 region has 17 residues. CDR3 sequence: CASTGHWGTGGTGELFF. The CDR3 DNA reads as TGTGCCAGCACCGGGCACTGGGGGACAGGGGGCACCGGGGAGCTGTTTTTT.

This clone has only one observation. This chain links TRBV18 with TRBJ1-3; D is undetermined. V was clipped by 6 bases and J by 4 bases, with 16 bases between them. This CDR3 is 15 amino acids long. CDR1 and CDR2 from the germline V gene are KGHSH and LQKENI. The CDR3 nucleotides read TGTGCCAGCTCCCCGGTTGTTGCATCCGGAAACACCATATATTTT. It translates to CASSPVVASGNTIYF.

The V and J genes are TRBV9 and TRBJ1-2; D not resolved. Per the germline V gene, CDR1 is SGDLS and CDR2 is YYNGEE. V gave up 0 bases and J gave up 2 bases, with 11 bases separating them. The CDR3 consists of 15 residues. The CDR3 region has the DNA TGTGCCAGCAGCGTAGGAGCAGGAGGGAACTATGGCTACACCTTC. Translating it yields CASSVGAGGNYGYTF.

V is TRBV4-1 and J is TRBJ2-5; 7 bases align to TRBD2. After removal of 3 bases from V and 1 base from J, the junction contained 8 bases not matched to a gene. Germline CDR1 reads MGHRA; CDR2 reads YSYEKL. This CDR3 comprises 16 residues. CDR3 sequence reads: CASSQLGERGQETQYF. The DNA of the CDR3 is TGCGCCAGCAGCCAGCTCGGAGAGCGGGGCCAAGAGACCCAGTACTTC.

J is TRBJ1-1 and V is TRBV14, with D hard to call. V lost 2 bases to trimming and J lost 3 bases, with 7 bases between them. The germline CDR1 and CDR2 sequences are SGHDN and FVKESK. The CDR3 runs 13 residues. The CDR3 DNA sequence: TGTGCCAGCAGCCAAAGCCAGGACACTGAAGCTTTCTTT. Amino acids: CASSQSQDTEAFF.

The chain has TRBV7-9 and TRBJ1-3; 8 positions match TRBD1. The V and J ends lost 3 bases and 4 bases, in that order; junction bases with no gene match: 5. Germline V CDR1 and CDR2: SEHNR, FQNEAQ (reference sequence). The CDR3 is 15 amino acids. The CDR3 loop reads CASSFQGASGNTIYF. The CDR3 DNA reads TGTGCCAGCAGCTTCCAGGGGGCGTCCGGAAACACCATATATTTT.

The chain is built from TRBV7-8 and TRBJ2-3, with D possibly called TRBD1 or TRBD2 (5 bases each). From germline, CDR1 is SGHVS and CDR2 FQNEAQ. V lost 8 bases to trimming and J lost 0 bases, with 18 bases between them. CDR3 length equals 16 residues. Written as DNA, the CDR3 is TGTGCCAGCTTCGGCCGGGGCCAGGGTAGCACAGATACGCAGTATTTT. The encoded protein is CASFGRGQGSTDTQYF.